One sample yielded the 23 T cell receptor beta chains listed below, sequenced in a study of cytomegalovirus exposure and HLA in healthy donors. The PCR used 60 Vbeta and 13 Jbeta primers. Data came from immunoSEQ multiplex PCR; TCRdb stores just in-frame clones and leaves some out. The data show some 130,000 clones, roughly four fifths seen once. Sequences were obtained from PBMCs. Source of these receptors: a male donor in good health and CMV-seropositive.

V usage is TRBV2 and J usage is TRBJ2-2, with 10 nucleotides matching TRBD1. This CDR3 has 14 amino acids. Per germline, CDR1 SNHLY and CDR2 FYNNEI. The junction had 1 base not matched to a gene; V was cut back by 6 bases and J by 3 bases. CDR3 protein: CASRGTGDTGELFF. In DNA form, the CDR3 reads TGTGCCAGCAGAGGGACAGGGGACACCGGGGAGCTGTTTTTT.

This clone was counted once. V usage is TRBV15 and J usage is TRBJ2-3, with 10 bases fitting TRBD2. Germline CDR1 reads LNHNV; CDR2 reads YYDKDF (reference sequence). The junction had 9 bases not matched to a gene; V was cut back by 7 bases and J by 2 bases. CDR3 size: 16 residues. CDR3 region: CATTGASGSPTDTQYF. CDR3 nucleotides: TGTGCCACCACTGGAGCTAGCGGGAGTCCCACAGATACGCAGTATTTT.

The CDR3 is CASSSTWGGPYEQYF. CDR3 nucleotide sequence: TGTGCCAGCAGTTCTACCTGGGGAGGCCCCTACGAGCAGTACTTC. The V and J genes are TRBV28 and TRBJ2-7, with D possibly TRBD2 on 6 matching bases. Trimming took 4 bases from V and 2 from J, leaving 15 bases between them. There are 15 residues in the CDR3. Per the germline V gene, CDR1 is MDHEN and CDR2 is SYDVKM.

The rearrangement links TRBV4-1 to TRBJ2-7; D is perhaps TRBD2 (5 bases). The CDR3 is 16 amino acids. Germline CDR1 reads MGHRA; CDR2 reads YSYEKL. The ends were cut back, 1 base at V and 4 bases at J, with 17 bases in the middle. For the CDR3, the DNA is TGCGCCAGCAGCCAAGTCCTTAGTCTACTAGTTTACGAGCAGTACTTC. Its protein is CASSQVLSLLVYEQYF.

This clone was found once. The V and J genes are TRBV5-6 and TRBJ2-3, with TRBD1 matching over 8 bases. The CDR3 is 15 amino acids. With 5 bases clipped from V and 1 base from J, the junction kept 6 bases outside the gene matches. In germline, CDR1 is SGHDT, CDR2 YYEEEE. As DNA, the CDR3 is TGTGCCAGCAGTCCTGAACAGGGGGGCACAGATACGCAGTATTTT. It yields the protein CASSPEQGGTDTQYF.

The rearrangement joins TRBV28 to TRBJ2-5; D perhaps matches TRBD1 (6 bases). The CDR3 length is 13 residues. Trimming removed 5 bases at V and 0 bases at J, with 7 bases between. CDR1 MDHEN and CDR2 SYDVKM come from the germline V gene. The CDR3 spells CASSGQNQETQYF. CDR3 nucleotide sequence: TGTGCCAGCAGTGGACAGAACCAAGAGACCCAGTACTTC.

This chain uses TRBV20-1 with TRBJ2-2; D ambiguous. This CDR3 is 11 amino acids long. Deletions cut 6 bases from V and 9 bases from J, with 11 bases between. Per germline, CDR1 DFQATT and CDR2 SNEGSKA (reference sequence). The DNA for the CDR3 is TGCAGTGCGCTGAAGACACGGGAGCTGTTTTTT. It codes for CSALKTRELFF.

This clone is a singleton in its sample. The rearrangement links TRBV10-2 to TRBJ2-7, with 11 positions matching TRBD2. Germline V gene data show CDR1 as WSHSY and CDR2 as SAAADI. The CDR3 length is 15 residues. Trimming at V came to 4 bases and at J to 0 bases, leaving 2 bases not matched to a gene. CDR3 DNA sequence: TGCGCCAGCAGTGTGGGACTAGCGGCCTCCTACGAGCAGTACTTC. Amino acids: CASSVGLAASYEQYF.

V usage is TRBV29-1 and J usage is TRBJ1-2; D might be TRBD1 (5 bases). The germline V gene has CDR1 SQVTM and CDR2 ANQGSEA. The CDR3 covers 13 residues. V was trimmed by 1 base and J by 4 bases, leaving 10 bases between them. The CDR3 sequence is CSVEGQRPYGYTF. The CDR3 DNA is TGCAGCGTTGAAGGACAGAGACCCTATGGCTACACCTTC.

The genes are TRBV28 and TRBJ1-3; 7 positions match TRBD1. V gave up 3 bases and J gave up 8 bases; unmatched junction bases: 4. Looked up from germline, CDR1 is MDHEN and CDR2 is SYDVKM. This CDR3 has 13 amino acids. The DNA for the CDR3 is TGTGCCAGCAGTTTCGGCAGGGGGGACACCATATATTTT. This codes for CASSFGRGDTIYF.

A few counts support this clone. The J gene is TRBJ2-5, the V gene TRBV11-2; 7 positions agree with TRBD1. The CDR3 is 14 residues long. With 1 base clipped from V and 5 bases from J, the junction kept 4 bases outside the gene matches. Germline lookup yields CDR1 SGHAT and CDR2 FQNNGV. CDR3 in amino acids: CASSLARGRETQYF. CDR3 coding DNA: TGTGCCAGCAGCTTAGCAAGGGGGCGCGAGACCCAGTACTTC.

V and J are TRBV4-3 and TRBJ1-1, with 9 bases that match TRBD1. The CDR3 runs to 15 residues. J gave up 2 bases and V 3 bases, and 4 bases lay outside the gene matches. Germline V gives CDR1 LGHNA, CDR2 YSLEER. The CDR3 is CASSQLQGANTEAFF. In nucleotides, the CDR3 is TGCGCCAGCAGCCAGCTACAGGGGGCTAACACTGAAGCTTTCTTT.

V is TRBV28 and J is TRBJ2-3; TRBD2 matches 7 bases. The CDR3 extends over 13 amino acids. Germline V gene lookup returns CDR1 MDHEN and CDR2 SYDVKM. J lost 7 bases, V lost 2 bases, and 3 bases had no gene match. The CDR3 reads CASSLGGEYTQYF. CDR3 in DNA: TGTGCCAGCAGTTTAGGGGGGGAATATACGCAGTATTTT. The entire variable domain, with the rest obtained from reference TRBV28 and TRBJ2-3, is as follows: DVKVTQSSRYLVKRTGEKVFLECVQDMDHENMFWYRQDPGLGLRLIYFSYDVKMKEKGDIPEGYSVSREKKERFSLILESASTNQTSMYLCASSLGGEYTQYFGPGTRLTVL.

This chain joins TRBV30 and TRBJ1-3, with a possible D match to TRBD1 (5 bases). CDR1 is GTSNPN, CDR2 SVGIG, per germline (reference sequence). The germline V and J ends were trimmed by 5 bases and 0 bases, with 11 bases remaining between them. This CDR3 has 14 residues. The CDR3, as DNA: TGTGCCTGGCATTACAGGCTCTCTGGAAACACCATATATTTT. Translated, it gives CAWHYRLSGNTIYF. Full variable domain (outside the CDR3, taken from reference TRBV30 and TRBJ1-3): SQTIHQWPATLVQPVGSPLSLECTVEGTSNPNLYWYRQAAGRGLQLLFYSVGIGQISSEVPQNLSASRPQDRQFILSSKKLLLSDSGFYLCAWHYRLSGNTIYFGEGSWLTVV.

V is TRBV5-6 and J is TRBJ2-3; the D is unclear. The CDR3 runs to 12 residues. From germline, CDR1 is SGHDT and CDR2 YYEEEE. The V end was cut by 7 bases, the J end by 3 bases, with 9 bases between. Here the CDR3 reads CASGDWTDTQYF. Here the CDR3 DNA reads TGTGCCAGCGGTGACTGGACAGATACGCAGTATTTT.

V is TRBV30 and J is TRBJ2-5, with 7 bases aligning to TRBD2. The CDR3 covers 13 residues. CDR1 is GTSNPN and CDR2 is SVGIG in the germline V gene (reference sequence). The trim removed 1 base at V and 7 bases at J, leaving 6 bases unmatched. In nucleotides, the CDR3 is TGTGCCTGGAGTGATGGGGGGGTCTGGACCCAGTACTTC. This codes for CAWSDGGVWTQYF.

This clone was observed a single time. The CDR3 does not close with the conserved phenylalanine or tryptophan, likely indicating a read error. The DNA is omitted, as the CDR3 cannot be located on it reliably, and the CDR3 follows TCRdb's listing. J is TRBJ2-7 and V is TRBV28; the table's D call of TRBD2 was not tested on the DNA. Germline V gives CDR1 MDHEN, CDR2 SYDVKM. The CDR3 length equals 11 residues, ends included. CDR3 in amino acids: CASSSEVRRRS.

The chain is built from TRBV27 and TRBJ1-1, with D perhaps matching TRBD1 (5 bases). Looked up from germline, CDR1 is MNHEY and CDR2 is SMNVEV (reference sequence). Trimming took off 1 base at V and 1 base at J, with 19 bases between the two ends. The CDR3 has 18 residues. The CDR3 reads CASSLWFVGRAENTEAFF. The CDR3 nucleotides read TGTGCCAGCAGTTTATGGTTCGTGGGCAGGGCGGAGAACACTGAAGCTTTCTTT.

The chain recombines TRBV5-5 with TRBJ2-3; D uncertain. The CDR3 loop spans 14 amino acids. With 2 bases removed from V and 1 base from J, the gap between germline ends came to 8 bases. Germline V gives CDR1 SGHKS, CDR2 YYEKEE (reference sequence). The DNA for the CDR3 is TGTGCCAGCAGCTTCCAGACTCGCACAGATACGCAGTATTTT. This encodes CASSFQTRTDTQYF.

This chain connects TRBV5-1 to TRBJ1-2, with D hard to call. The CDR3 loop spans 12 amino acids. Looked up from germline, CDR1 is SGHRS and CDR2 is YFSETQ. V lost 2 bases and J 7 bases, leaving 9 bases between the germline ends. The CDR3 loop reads CASSLSGAGYTF. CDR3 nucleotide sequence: TGCGCCAGCAGCTTATCGGGTGCTGGCTACACCTTC.

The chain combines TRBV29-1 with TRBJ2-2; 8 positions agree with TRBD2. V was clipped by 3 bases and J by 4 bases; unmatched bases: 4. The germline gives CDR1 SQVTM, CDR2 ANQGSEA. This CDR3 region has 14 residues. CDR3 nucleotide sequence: TGCAGCGTTGACCTAGCGGGTCCCACCGGGGAGCTGTTTTTT. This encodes CSVDLAGPTGELFF.

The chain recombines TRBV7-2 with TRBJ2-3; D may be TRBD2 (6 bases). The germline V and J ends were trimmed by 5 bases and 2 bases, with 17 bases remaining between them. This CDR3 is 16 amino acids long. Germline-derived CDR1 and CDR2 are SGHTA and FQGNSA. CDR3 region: CASSAAVGLITDTQYF. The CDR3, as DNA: TGTGCCAGCAGCGCAGCAGTAGGACTAATCACAGATACGCAGTATTTT.

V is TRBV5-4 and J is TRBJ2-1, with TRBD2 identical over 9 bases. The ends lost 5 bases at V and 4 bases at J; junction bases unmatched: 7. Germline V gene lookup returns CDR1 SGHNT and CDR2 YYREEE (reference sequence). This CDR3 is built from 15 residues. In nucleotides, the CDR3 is TGTGCCAGCAGTCTTACTAGCGGGCAGTACAATGAGCAGTTCTTC. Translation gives CASSLTSGQYNEQFF.